This T cell receptor beta chain was captured by sequencing in a study of T-cell reconstitution after alpha-beta-depleted transplantation in children. This clonotype was recorded many times. A junction end diverges from the germline sequence, so it may reflect a read error. The TCRbeta library was prepared with unique molecular identifiers. TCRdb re-analysed the PCR reads in MiXCR, keeping a single row per CDR3 protein. The sample records 600,000 to 700,000 distinct CDR3 sequences, roughly 17% being singletons. CDR1 MNHEY and CDR2 SVGAGI come from the germline V gene. The CDR3 consists of 11 residues. Source: PBMCs from the stem cell graft donor, taken from the stem cell graft. The TCR originated in a human donor who donated a stem cell graft to a child with acute myeloid leukemia. The chain employs TRBV6-5 and TRBJ2-2; unclear D gene. The CDR3 spells CASSATGELFF. The CDR3 DNA reads TGCGCCAGCAGTGCGACCGGGGAGCTGTTTTTT.